Detailed here is one T cell receptor beta chain. The CDR3 consists of 20 residues. The trim removed 0 bases at V and 5 bases at J, leaving 12 bases unmatched. Germline CDR1 and CDR2: LNHNV and YYDKDF (reference sequence). How the authors handled the data: Amplified reference gene primers provided the basis for estimating nucleated cell counts. The assay was immunoSEQ multiplex PCR, and TCRdb's table has in-frame clones only and misses some. The DNA was the basis for D and trimming; V, J and clone size are from that table. The sample includes some 49,000 clones, about 86% seen only once; the top ten take 20% to 25%. This sample stems from a study of blood T cell repertoires in COVID-19.

This sequence joins TRBV15 and TRBJ2-5, with TRBD2 identical over 16 bases. This TCR came from a woman older than 75 with COVID-19, enrolled during active disease. Material for sequencing was peripheral blood. The CDR3 sequence: CATSRDLPGLAGGPGETQYF. The CDR3 bases are TGTGCCACCAGCAGAGATCTTCCGGGACTAGCGGGAGGGCCAGGGGAGACCCAGTACTTC. The full variable domain, its missing parts supplied by reference TRBV15 and TRBJ2-5, is DAMVIQNPRYQVTQFGKPVTLSCSQTLNHNVMYWYQQKSSQAPKLLFHYYDKDFNNEADTPDNFQSRRPNTSFCFLDIRSPGLGDTAMYLCATSRDLPGLAGGPGETQYFGPGTRLLVL.